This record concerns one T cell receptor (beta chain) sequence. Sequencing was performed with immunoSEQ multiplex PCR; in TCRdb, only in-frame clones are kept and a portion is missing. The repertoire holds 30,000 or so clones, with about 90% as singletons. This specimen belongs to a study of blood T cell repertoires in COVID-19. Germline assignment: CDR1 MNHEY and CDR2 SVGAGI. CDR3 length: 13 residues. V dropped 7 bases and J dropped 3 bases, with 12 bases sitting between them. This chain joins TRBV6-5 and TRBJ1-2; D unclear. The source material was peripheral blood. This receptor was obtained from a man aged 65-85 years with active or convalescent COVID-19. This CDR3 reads CASKDNAHYGYTF. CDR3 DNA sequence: TGTGCCAGCAAAGACAATGCGCACTATGGCTACACCTTC.